Below are 32 T cell receptor beta chains sequenced from a single sample in a study of T cells after yellow fever vaccination. TCRdb reanalysed the 5' RACE reads using MiXCR and keeps one entry per CDR3 protein. The top ten clones hold about a sixth of a sample with approximately 510,000 distinct CDR3 sequences, 21% of them seen once. Material: PBMCs, obtained approximately 22 days after the first yellow fever vaccination. The receptors shown here come from a man aged 18 to 29 who received the YFV17D yellow fever vaccine.

The table lists this clonotype with a few counts. This chain joins TRBV5-1 and TRBJ2-2; the D is unclear. The CDR3 loop spans 16 amino acids. Germline V gives CDR1 SGHRS, CDR2 YFSETQ. V lost 4 bases, J lost 0 bases, and 13 bases lay in between. CDR3 nucleotide sequence: TGCGCCAGCAGCCCTGCCCGGGCCACGAACACCGGGGAGCTGTTTTTT. Translation gives CASSPARATNTGELFF.

The rearrangement joins TRBV19 to TRBJ1-2; no clear D. The germline CDR1 and CDR2 sequences are LNHDA and SQIVND (reference sequence). V shed 6 bases and J shed 2 bases, with 13 bases lying between them. CDR3 size: 14 residues. CDR3: CASRLYGENYGYTF. CDR3 bases: TGTGCCAGTAGACTGTACGGAGAGAACTATGGCTACACCTTC.

This clonotype has more than one count but fewer than ten. This chain connects TRBV15 to TRBJ2-1; weak D call: TRBD2 (5 bases). Germline lookup yields CDR1 LNHNV and CDR2 YYDKDF (reference sequence). This CDR3 is built from 16 residues. Trimming left V 3 bases short and J 0 bases short, with 12 bases between. The CDR3 protein is CATSSTSGHSYNEQFF. The DNA for the CDR3 is TGTGCCACCAGCAGCACTAGTGGCCACTCCTACAATGAGCAGTTCTTC.

This clonotype appeared a few times. The chain is built from TRBV7-9 and TRBJ2-3, with D perhaps assigned TRBD1 or TRBD2 (5 bases each). The CDR3 totals 14 residues. Trimming cost V 7 bases and J 0 bases, with 11 bases left between them. The germline gives CDR1 SEHNR, CDR2 FQNEAQ (reference sequence). CDR3 sequence reads: CASNSGGSTDTQYF. As DNA, the CDR3 is TGTGCCAGCAATTCTGGGGGTAGCACAGATACGCAGTATTTT.

This clonotype occurred a few times. The V and J genes are TRBV28 and TRBJ1-3; D may be TRBD1 (5 bases). The CDR3 spans 16 residues. V lost 6 bases, J lost 0 bases, and 15 bases lay in between. Germline values: CDR1 MDHEN, CDR2 SYDVKM. CDR3: CASSLDGGISGNTIYF. The CDR3 DNA follows: TGTGCCAGCAGCCTAGATGGGGGAATCTCTGGAAACACCATATATTTT. Combining the CDR3 with reference TRBV28 and TRBJ1-3 gives the whole variable domain DVKVTQSSRYLVKRTGEKVFLECVQDMDHENMFWYRQDPGLGLRLIYFSYDVKMKEKGDIPEGYSVSREKKERFSLILESASTNQTSMYLCASSLDGGISGNTIYFGEGSWLTVV.

CDR3 sequence (DNA): TGTGCCAGCAGCCAATTAAACGTAGGGACCCCCCCTGACAATGAGCAGTTCTTC. Encoded protein: CASSQLNVGTPPDNEQFF. V gene TRBV3-1 combines with J gene TRBJ2-1, with D perhaps being TRBD1 or TRBD2 (5 bases each). CDR1 and CDR2 (germline): LGHDT, YNNKEL (reference sequence). The CDR3 has 18 residues. V was cut by 2 bases and J by 5 bases, with 22 bases left in between.

In this sample, this clonotype turned up many times. This chain joins TRBV7-6 and TRBJ2-1, with TRBD2 matching over 14 bases. Germline V CDR1 and CDR2: SGHVS, FNYEAQ. The CDR3 sequence is 20 residues long. J was trimmed by 0 bases and V by 5 bases; bases with no gene match: 12. In DNA, the CDR3 is TGTGCCAGCAGCAGTCCCGGGACTAGCGGGGGTTTACCCTCCTACAATGAGCAGTTCTTC. Translation gives CASSSPGTSGGLPSYNEQFF. The variable domain in full, with the rest retrieved from reference TRBV7-6 and TRBJ2-1, is GAGVSQSPRYKVTKRGQDVALRCDPISGHVSLYWYRQALGQGPEFLTYFNYEAQQDKSGLPNDRFSAERPEGSISTLTIQRTEQRDSAMYRCASSSPGTSGGLPSYNEQFFGPGTRLTVL.

J is TRBJ2-7 and V is TRBV7-2; 12 bases fit TRBD2. Germline-derived CDR1 and CDR2 are SGHTA and FQGNSA. V was clipped by 5 bases and J by 7 bases; unmatched bases: 12. CDR3 length: 16 residues. CDR3 loop: CASSPKTSGGKNEQYF. The CDR3 DNA reads as TGTGCCAGCAGCCCGAAGACTAGCGGGGGAAAAAATGAGCAGTACTTC.

The chain couples TRBV5-1 to TRBJ2-7, with 11 bases lining up with TRBD1. Germline CDR1 SGHRS, CDR2 YFSETQ. There are 15 residues in the CDR3. Germline trimming cut 0 bases from V and 7 bases from J; bases unmatched to any gene: 6. The CDR3: CASSLAQGTGGEQYF. In DNA, the CDR3 is TGCGCCAGCAGCTTGGCACAAGGGACAGGGGGTGAGCAGTACTTC.

The rearrangement links TRBV28 to TRBJ1-5; no clear D gene. The V end lost 8 bases, the J end lost 10 bases, and 15 bases lay between the germline ends. The CDR3 is 12 residues long. In germline, CDR1 is MDHEN, CDR2 SYDVKM. Here the CDR3 reads CASGPWREPQHF. In DNA, the CDR3 is TGTGCCAGCGGACCCTGGCGGGAACCCCAGCATTTT.

The V call is TRBV4-2, the J call TRBJ2-7; 8 bases align to TRBD2. This CDR3 contains 17 residues. J gave up 1 base and V 1 base, and 9 bases lay outside the gene matches. Germline loops: CDR1 LGHNA, CDR2 YNFKEQ. This CDR3 is CASSQGPGRGGSYEQYF. As DNA, the CDR3 is TGTGCCAGCAGCCAAGGGCCTGGTCGGGGGGGGTCCTACGAGCAGTACTTC.

A few counts support this clonotype. CDR3 DNA sequence: TGTGCCAGCAGTGAATCACTAGCAACAGAGACCCAGTACTTC. Protein sequence: CASSESLATETQYF. This chain connects TRBV2 to TRBJ2-5, with D possibly TRBD2 on 6 matching bases. The germline CDR1 and CDR2 sequences are SNHLY and FYNNEI. V dropped 2 bases and J dropped 4 bases, with 11 bases sitting between them. This CDR3 comprises 14 residues.

V is TRBV6-1 and J is TRBJ2-1; TRBD1 matches at 9 bases. CDR3 length: 14 residues. V was pared by 10 bases and J by 6 bases, with 10 bases of the junction left unmatched. The germline V gene encodes CDR1 MNHNS and CDR2 SASEGT. The chain's CDR3 is CATEAGTGTNEQFF. CDR3 nucleotides: TGTGCCACCGAGGCCGGGACAGGGACCAATGAGCAGTTCTTC.

This clonotype was counted only a few times. The genes are TRBV18 and TRBJ1-1; D not certain. Per germline, CDR1 KGHSH and CDR2 LQKENI. This CDR3 region has 15 residues. V lost 3 bases and J lost 4, with 15 bases in between. Here the CDR3 DNA reads TGTGCCAGCTCACCTATGGTTGGGCTTGTCACTGAAGCTTTCTTT. Translated: CASSPMVGLVTEAFF.

CDR3 DNA sequence: TGTGCCTGGGATGACCGCGATATATACACAGATACGCAGTATTTT. Its protein product is CAWDDRDIYTDTQYF. This sequence joins TRBV30 and TRBJ2-3; D gene uncertain. The CDR3 covers 15 residues. Germline V gene data show CDR1 as GTSNPN and CDR2 as SVGIG (reference sequence). V dropped 5 bases and J dropped 2 bases, with 17 bases sitting between them.

This clonotype was counted at least ten times. V is TRBV6-2 or TRBV6-3 and J is TRBJ2-5; D is unclear. Trimming took off 2 bases at V and 4 bases at J, with 5 bases between the two ends. Germline assignment: CDR1 MNHEY and CDR2 SVGEGT. This CDR3 comprises 12 residues. The CDR3 protein is CASSYPGETQYF. For the CDR3, the DNA is TGTGCCAGCAGTTACCCCGGAGAGACCCAGTACTTC.

This clonotype was detected a few times. V is TRBV5-1 and J is TRBJ2-5, with TRBD1 identical over 9 bases. Germline V lookup: CDR1 SGHRS, CDR2 YFSETQ. J was trimmed by 4 bases and V by 4 bases; bases with no gene match: 8. The CDR3 runs to 15 residues. The CDR3 bases are TGCGCCAGCAGCCCCACAGGGGGCTTCGGAGAGACCCAGTACTTC. As protein: CASSPTGGFGETQYF.

The table lists this clonotype with a few counts. CDR3 nucleotide sequence: TGTGCCAGCAGCCCACGGTACTCCTACGAGCAGTACTTC. It codes for CASSPRYSYEQYF. This sequence joins TRBV7-9 and TRBJ2-7; D is ambiguous. V lost 5 bases and J lost 0, with 8 bases in between. Germline V lookup: CDR1 SEHNR, CDR2 FQNEAQ (reference sequence). The CDR3 runs 13 residues.

The V and J genes are TRBV3-1 and TRBJ2-4; 9 bases align to TRBD1. The CDR3 is 14 amino acids. The germline CDR1 and CDR2 sequences are LGHDT and YNNKEL (reference sequence). Trimming took 0 bases from V and 6 from J; bases not matched to a gene: 0. The CDR3 protein is CASSQEGQGNIQYF. In DNA, the CDR3 is TGTGCCAGCAGCCAAGAGGGACAGGGAAACATTCAGTACTTC.

The V and J genes are TRBV5-1 and TRBJ2-3; D is unclear. The V end lost 4 bases, the J end lost 2 bases, and 14 bases lay between the germline ends. In germline, CDR1 is SGHRS, CDR2 YFSETQ. This CDR3 region has 15 residues. The CDR3 DNA sequence: TGCGCCAGCAGCCCCACCCCTGGGGTCACAGATACGCAGTATTTT. Amino acid sequence: CASSPTPGVTDTQYF.

The chain joins TRBV7-2 to TRBJ1-1; no clear D. Trimming took 8 bases from V and 4 from J, leaving 20 bases between them. Looked up from germline, CDR1 is SGHTA and CDR2 is FQGNSA. The length of the CDR3 is 15 residues. This CDR3 reads CASDLMGGFSTEAFF. The DNA of the CDR3 is TGTGCCAGCGACCTAATGGGAGGGTTTAGCACTGAAGCTTTCTTT.

This clonotype has a handful of counts. The chain couples TRBV4-1 to TRBJ1-6; tentatively, D is TRBD1 (5 bases). Germline V gene lookup returns CDR1 MGHRA and CDR2 YSYEKL. There are 16 residues in the CDR3. V lost 0 bases and J 10 bases, leaving 16 bases between the germline ends. The CDR3 DNA reads as TGCGCCAGCAGCCAAGATCCCCGGGGGTTTGGCTCACCCCTCCACTTT. Residues: CASSQDPRGFGSPLHF.

The CDR3 nucleotides read TGCGCCAGCAGCTTAGAAGGAGCCCAAAACTACGAGCAGTACTTC. Amino acids: CASSLEGAQNYEQYF. The chain combines TRBV4-1 with TRBJ2-7; D not resolved. CDR1 MGHRA and CDR2 YSYEKL come from the germline V gene. This CDR3 is 15 amino acids long. V was shortened by 5 bases and J by 3 bases, with 17 bases between the two germline ends.

V and J are TRBV15 and TRBJ2-1; no definite D call. Between the trimmed V and J ends, which lost 3 bases and 7 bases, there was a span of 4 bases. The CDR3 is 11 amino acids. CDR1 and CDR2 (germline): LNHNV, YYDKDF (reference sequence). CDR3 in DNA: TGTGCCACCAGCAGGGGTAATGAGCAGTTCTTC. Its translation is CATSRGNEQFF.

The chain is built from TRBV5-8 and TRBJ2-5, with no clear D. With 0 bases removed from V and 5 bases from J, the gap between germline ends came to 11 bases. Germline V CDR1 and CDR2: SGHTS, YDEGEE. The CDR3 extends over 14 amino acids. CDR3 DNA: TGTGCCAGCAGCTTGGTTGGCACTTTCGAGACCCAGTACTTC. This translates into CASSLVGTFETQYF.

This clonotype was recorded at least ten times. This CDR3 reads CASSLGSANTGELFF. The CDR3 DNA follows: TGTGCCAGCAGTTTGGGGAGCGCGAACACCGGGGAGCTGTTTTTT. The V gene is TRBV12-3 or TRBV12-4, the J gene TRBJ2-2; TRBD2 might be the D (5 bases). The V end lost 3 bases, the J end lost 0 bases, and 8 bases lay between the germline ends. The CDR3 totals 15 residues.

Regarding this clonotype: One base away lies a much larger clone, so this may be a sequencing read error. The V gene is TRBV5-1, the J gene TRBJ1-4, with D uncertain. Trimming removed 0 bases from V and 8 bases from J, with 11 bases in between. This CDR3 contains 14 residues. Germline CDR1 reads SGHRS; CDR2 reads YFSETQ. CDR3 bases: TGCGCCAGCAGCTTGGAAGGGCCCTGGGAAAAACTGTTTTTT. The encoded protein is CASSLEGPWEKLFF.

This clonotype was seen a few times. This sequence joins TRBV2 and TRBJ2-7; 10 bases are shared with TRBD1. Trimming at V came to 6 bases and at J to 6 bases, leaving 8 bases not matched to a gene. This CDR3 is built from 14 residues. Germline assignment: CDR1 SNHLY and CDR2 FYNNEI. The CDR3 DNA is TGTGCCAGCAGCGGGGGGACAGGGGTTGGCGAGCAGTACTTC. Protein: CASSGGTGVGEQYF.

This chain connects TRBV5-1 to TRBJ1-2; 8 bases line up with TRBD1. The J segment lost 5 bases and the V segment lost 4 bases, leaving 7 bases of the junction unmatched. CDR1 SGHRS and CDR2 YFSETQ come from the germline V gene. The CDR3 runs to 14 residues. The CDR3 region is CASSLNRGEYGYTF. In DNA, the CDR3 is TGCGCCAGCAGCCTTAACAGGGGGGAGTATGGCTACACCTTC.

The chain links TRBV5-1 to TRBJ1-1, with D hard to call. From germline, CDR1 is SGHRS and CDR2 YFSETQ. This CDR3 has 15 amino acids. V lost 0 bases, J lost 0 bases, and 9 bases lay in between. CDR3 sequence (DNA): TGCGCCAGCAGCTTGGGGAAGAAGCTGAACACTGAAGCTTTCTTT. This gives the protein CASSLGKKLNTEAFF.

This clonotype was counted at least ten times. The rearrangement joins TRBV29-1 to TRBJ2-2, with 9 bases identical to TRBD2. In germline, CDR1 is SQVTM, CDR2 ANQGSEA. Germline trimming cut 7 bases from V and 0 bases from J; bases unmatched to any gene: 3. The CDR3 extends over 14 amino acids. This CDR3 is CSAAGGPNTGELFF. DNA for the CDR3: TGCAGCGCCGCGGGGGGGCCGAACACCGGGGAGCTGTTTTTT.

This clonotype occurred many times. This chain connects TRBV29-1 to TRBJ2-3; D is possibly TRBD1 (6 bases). The germline CDR1 and CDR2 sequences are SQVTM and ANQGSEA. This CDR3 comprises 15 residues. V lost 6 bases to trimming and J lost 1 base, with 17 bases between them. CDR3 sequence reads: CSVTGQGPGTDTQYF. CDR3 DNA sequence: TGCAGCGTCACGGGGCAGGGGCCTGGCACAGATACGCAGTATTTT.